This TCR beta chain appears in the sequencing data of a study of response to subunit inactivated influenza vaccine. TCRdb passed the RT-PCR reads through MiXCR, listing each CDR3 protein once. The table has about 620,000 distinct CDR3 sequences, about 10% seen once; the top ten hold approximately 11%. Deletions cut 3 bases from V and 5 bases from J, with 15 bases between. CDR3 length equals 14 residues. Germline values: CDR1 DFQATT, CDR2 SNEGSKA (reference sequence). This clonotype was seen a handful of times. This sample also belongs to another study, concerning T cells expressing NK-cell markers. That source reports: A 5'RACE template switching approach incorporating UMIs was used to make TCR beta cDNA.

The chain employs TRBV20-1 and TRBJ2-3; tentatively, D is TRBD1 (5 bases). Sample: PBMCs from blood, taken on the day of vaccination. The receptor comes from a man in his fifties or sixties who received an inactivated influenza vaccine. CDR3 bases: TGCAGTGCTAGTTTACAGGATTTTGGAGATACGCAGTATTTT. Protein sequence: CSASLQDFGDTQYF.